Shown below are 6 T cell receptor beta chains from a single sample sequenced in a study of blood T cell repertoires in COVID-19. TCRdb's copy holds only in-frame clones and misses some; the assay was immunoSEQ multiplex PCR. The table shows about 280,000 clones, with approximately 90% occurring only once. The material sequenced was PBMCs or T cells enriched from blood (not recorded which). The receptors were gathered from a middle-aged man who had been exposed to COVID-19.

The chain recombines TRBV9 with TRBJ2-1; 8 positions match TRBD2. Germline V gene lookup returns CDR1 SGDLS and CDR2 YYNGEE. V trimming: 3 bases; J trimming: 1 base; junction bases outside the gene matches: 6. The CDR3 spans 16 residues. CDR3 in amino acids: CASSEGAGASYNEQFF. The CDR3 nucleotides are TGTGCCAGCAGCGAAGGAGCGGGAGCTTCCTACAATGAGCAGTTCTTC. Supplemented by reference TRBV9 and TRBJ2-1, the full variable domain reads DSGVTQTPKHLITATGQRVTLRCSPRSGDLSVYWYQQSLDQGLQFLIQYYNGEERAKGNILERFSAQQFPDLHSELNLSSLELGDSALYFCASSEGAGASYNEQFFGPGTRLTVL.

The chain links TRBV30 to TRBJ1-5; D unclear. The CDR3 is 15 amino acids. V lost 0 bases and J 4 bases, leaving 13 bases between the germline ends. In germline, CDR1 is GTSNPN, CDR2 SVGIG (reference sequence). CDR3 in DNA: TGTGCCTGGAGTGTACGCGGGGATCTAAATCAGCCCCAGCATTTT. Translating gives CAWSVRGDLNQPQHF.

The rearrangement uses TRBV24-1 and TRBJ2-1; D gene ambiguous. Trimming stripped 6 bases from V and 4 bases from J, with 12 bases between. The CDR3 loop spans 14 amino acids. Germline CDR1 KGHDR, CDR2 SFDVKD. CDR3 protein: CATSRRFPYNEQFF. CDR3 coding DNA: TGTGCCACCAGTCGTCGGTTTCCTTACAATGAGCAGTTCTTC.

The DNA for the CDR3 is TGTGCCAGCAGCTTAGTAAAGGACAGGGTGGTCGACGAGCAGTACTTC. This encodes CASSLVKDRVVDEQYF. This sequence joins TRBV11-2 and TRBJ2-7, with 8 bases lining up with TRBD1. Germline V CDR1 and CDR2: SGHAT, FQNNGV. The trim removed 1 base at V and 5 bases at J, leaving 10 bases unmatched. The length of the CDR3 is 16 residues. The complete variable domain, with remaining parts taken from reference TRBV11-2 and TRBJ2-7, reads EAGVAQSPRYKIIEKRQSVAFWCNPISGHATLYWYQQILGQGPKLLIQFQNNGVVDDSQLPKDRFSAERLKGVDSTLKIQPAKLEDSAVYLCASSLVKDRVVDEQYFGPGTRLTVT.

The genes are TRBV18 and TRBJ2-7, with 7 bases aligning to TRBD1. This CDR3 region has 15 residues. Germline CDR1 is KGHSH and CDR2 is LQKENI. Trimming at V came to 0 bases and at J to 6 bases, leaving 8 bases not matched to a gene. The CDR3 is CASSPPGQGVFEQYF. The CDR3, as DNA: TGTGCCAGCTCACCACCCGGGCAGGGGGTGTTCGAGCAGTACTTC. Using reference TRBV18 and TRBJ2-7 for the parts outside the CDR3, the full variable domain is NAGVMQNPRHLVRRRGQEARLRCSPMKGHSHVYWYRQLPEEGLKFMVYLQKENIIDESGMPKERFSAEFPKEGPSILRIQQVVRGDSAAYFCASSPPGQGVFEQYFGPGTRLTVT.

This clone came up a few times. This chain uses TRBV4-2 with TRBJ2-2, with TRBD2 matching over 12 bases. CDR1 is LGHNA, CDR2 YNFKEQ, per germline. V lost 0 bases to trimming and J lost 6 bases; unmatched junction nucleotides: 8. The CDR3 spans 18 residues. CDR3 nucleotides: TGTGCCAGCAGCCAAGAGGCCACTCTAGCGGGAGGGTCCGGGGAGCTGTTTTTT. This encodes CASSQEATLAGGSGELFF.